This T cell receptor (beta chain) was profiled in a study of T cells expressing NK-cell markers. The CDR3 loop spans 15 amino acids. Germline V lookup: CDR1 SGHAT, CDR2 FQNNGV. TCRdb reprocessed the 5' RACE reads and keeps a single row for each CDR3 protein, giving no DNA. The listing contains about 390,000 distinct CDR3 sequences. The material sequenced was blood T cells: a sorted CD56 or NKG2C T cell subset, CD4+ or CD8+ T cells, or bulk PBMC T cells (not recorded which). The chain uses TRBV11-2 and TRBJ2-4; TCRdb names TRBD1, which stays unverified in the absence of DNA. The clonotype comes from a woman aged 45-60 years in good health. CDR3 loop: CASSSGGAWGNIQYF.